This entry lists 15 T cell receptor beta chains sequenced from one sample in a study of T cell clones after liver transplantation. Sequencing was performed with immunoSEQ multiplex PCR; in TCRdb, only in-frame clones are kept and a portion is missing. This repertoire shows some 9,000 clones, around three quarters found once; its top ten account for roughly 23%. The material was CD8+ T cells from blood, obtained at the roughly 16-month timepoint. All receptors come from a human patient who received a liver transplant. Some T cells may be graft donor cells.

The chain links TRBV27 to TRBJ2-5; TRBD1 is a possible D gene (6 bases). CDR3 size: 15 residues. The V gene's germline CDR1 is MNHEY and CDR2 SMNVEV (reference sequence). Trimming left V 0 bases short and J 2 bases short, with 10 bases between. The DNA for the CDR3 is TGTGCCAGCAGTTTATCGGGGGCCCGGCAAGAGACCCAGTACTTC. It yields the protein CASSLSGARQETQYF.

This clone was observed once. The chain joins TRBV29-1 to TRBJ2-2; D call uncertain. Per germline, CDR1 SQVTM and CDR2 ANQGSEA. This CDR3 region has 13 residues. With 3 bases removed from V and 1 base from J, the gap between germline ends came to 6 bases. The CDR3 DNA sequence: TGCAGCGTTGAGGCTCGGAACACCGGGGAGCTGTTTTTT. Residues: CSVEARNTGELFF.

The V gene is TRBV7-9, the J gene TRBJ2-3; TRBD2 aligns across 13 bases. There are 15 residues in the CDR3. J gave up 6 bases and V 5 bases, and 5 bases lay outside the gene matches. Germline CDR1 is SEHNR and CDR2 is FQNEAQ (reference sequence). The CDR3 protein is CASSPLAGGQDTQYF. In nucleotides, the CDR3 is TGTGCCAGCAGCCCACTAGCGGGGGGGCAGGATACGCAGTATTTT. Full variable domain (rest looked up from reference TRBV7-9 and TRBJ2-3): DTGVSQNPRHKITKRGQNVTFRCDPISEHNRLYWYRQTLGQGPEFLTYFQNEAQLEKSRLLSDRFSAERPKGSFSTLEIQRTEQGDSAMYLCASSPLAGGQDTQYFGPGTRLTVL.

The rearrangement uses TRBV19 and TRBJ2-7, with D tentatively TRBD1 or TRBD2 (5 bases each). Germline values: CDR1 LNHDA, CDR2 SQIVND (reference sequence). The CDR3 extends over 13 amino acids. Trimming shortened V by 3 bases and J by 6 bases, and 12 bases separated the two germline ends. The CDR3 sequence: CASSIGARVEQYF. CDR3 nucleotide sequence: TGTGCCAGTAGTATCGGGGCGAGGGTCGAGCAGTACTTC.

V usage is TRBV9 and J usage is TRBJ1-1, with D possibly being TRBD1 (5 bases). Trimming took 0 bases from V and 3 from J, leaving 9 bases between them. CDR1 is SGDLS, CDR2 YYNGEE, per germline. The CDR3 is made up of 14 amino acids. The CDR3 coding sequence is TGTGCCAGCAGCGTAGCTGGGGGGGACACTGAAGCTTTCTTT. Protein product: CASSVAGGDTEAFF.

The V call is TRBV5-6, the J call TRBJ2-1; the D gene is possibly TRBD1 (5 bases). The CDR3 runs to 11 residues. CDR1 and CDR2 (germline): SGHDT, YYEEEE. The V end lost 7 bases, the J end lost 9 bases, and 11 bases lay between the germline ends. Here the CDR3 DNA reads TGTGCCAGCGCCAGGGTCAGTGAGCAGTTCTTC. The encoded protein is CASARVSEQFF.

The V and J genes are TRBV6-5 and TRBJ2-7; the D is unclear. Trimming cost V 0 bases and J 2 bases, with 8 bases left between them. The CDR3 consists of 14 residues. Germline assignment: CDR1 MNHEY and CDR2 SVGAGI. In DNA, the CDR3 is TGTGCCAGCAGTTACTCTACAGCCACCTACGAGCAGTACTTC. It translates to CASSYSTATYEQYF.

The chain links TRBV5-6 to TRBJ2-7; D not resolved. The CDR3 covers 14 residues. V was cut by 4 bases and J by 5 bases, with 16 bases left in between. Germline CDR1 and CDR2: SGHDT and YYEEEE. CDR3 nucleotide sequence: TGTGCCAGCAGCGTCGTGGGGATGAGTGACGAGCAGTACTTC. Encoded protein: CASSVVGMSDEQYF.

This chain connects TRBV19 to TRBJ1-5; D remains ambiguous. CDR3 length: 17 amino acids. Looked up from germline, CDR1 is LNHDA and CDR2 is SQIVND (reference sequence). V was clipped by 2 bases and J by 0 bases, with 14 bases between them. CDR3 coding DNA: TGTGCCAGTAGTATAATGGGAGCGCTCTATAGCAATCAGCCCCAGCATTTT. Protein: CASSIMGALYSNQPQHF.

This sequence joins TRBV2 and TRBJ2-2; TRBD1 aligns across 8 bases. The CDR3 is 14 amino acids. From germline, CDR1 is SNHLY and CDR2 FYNNEI. The CDR3 here is CATFGTGNTGELFF. CDR3 nucleotides: TGTGCGACGTTCGGGACAGGAAACACCGGGGAGCTGTTTTTT.

By sample share, this clone is large. The V call is TRBV20-1, the J call TRBJ1-1; D uncertain. The CDR3 runs to 11 residues. V lost 6 bases and J lost 0, with 5 bases in between. Germline V CDR1 and CDR2: DFQATT, SNEGSKA (reference sequence). CDR3 nucleotide sequence: TGCAGTGCGAGGTTGAACACTGAAGCTTTCTTT. It specifies CSARLNTEAFF.

This rearrangement joins TRBV5-1 to TRBJ2-5; no reliable D call. V lost 4 bases and J lost 2, with 9 bases in between. The germline V gene has CDR1 SGHRS and CDR2 YFSETQ. The CDR3 contains 13 residues. The CDR3, as DNA: TGCGCCAGCAGCGGGAACTATCAAGAGACCCAGTACTTC. It specifies CASSGNYQETQYF.

The chain recombines TRBV27 with TRBJ2-1; D uncertain. Deletions cut 6 bases from V and 0 bases from J, with 9 bases between. Germline lookup yields CDR1 MNHEY and CDR2 SMNVEV (reference sequence). This CDR3 has 14 residues. CDR3 region: CASSPDHSYNEQFF. The DNA for the CDR3 is TGTGCCAGCAGCCCAGACCACTCCTACAATGAGCAGTTCTTC.

V usage is TRBV10-2 and J usage is TRBJ2-7; D is perhaps TRBD2 (6 bases). This CDR3 comprises 13 residues. The germline CDR1 and CDR2 sequences are WSHSY and SAAADI. Trimming shortened V by 0 bases and J by 7 bases, and 10 bases separated the two germline ends. The chain's CDR3 is CASSESRGREQYV. The CDR3 coding sequence is TGCGCCAGCAGTGAGTCGAGAGGGAGGGAGCAGTACGTC.

The CDR3 region has the DNA TGTGCCAGCAGCCCTCCAACCGGACTAGCGGGAGGCACCTACAATGAGCAGTTCTTC. It encodes CASSPPTGLAGGTYNEQFF. The genes are TRBV9 and TRBJ2-1; TRBD2 aligns across 14 bases. Trimming removed 4 bases from V and 2 bases from J; junction bases left unmatched: 11. Germline V gene sequence: CDR1 SGDLS, CDR2 YYNGEE. The CDR3 length is 19 residues.